The following is a T cell receptor (beta chain) sequence with its context. Its antigen is unidentified. Amplification used 60 Vbeta primers and 13 Jbeta primers. The repertoire was sequenced with immunoSEQ multiplex PCR; TCRdb's copy has only in-frame clones and lacks some. Of 40,000 to 45,000 clones listed, more than 45% were seen once; the top ten hold 6%. V lost 5 bases, J lost 7 bases, and 23 bases stayed unmatched. This CDR3 region has 19 residues. Germline V gene data show CDR1 as SGHTA and CDR2 as FQGNSA. The data originate from a study of cytomegalovirus exposure and HLA in healthy donors. Points from the study as a whole: Later work found that TCR association rates differed between HLA loci; DRB1 had the most and HLA-C the fewest. Generally TCR sequences proved uncommon, though certain public TCRs appeared in numerous donors.

V usage is TRBV7-2 and J usage is TRBJ2-1, with 7 bases matching TRBD2. This receptor was obtained from a man between 60 and 75 years old in good health and CMV-seronegative. Input material: PBMCs. In DNA, the CDR3 is TGTGCCAGCAGCCCTCCGGGCGGTTGGGGAGGAAAGGGAGGGAATGAGCAGTTCTTC. Translated: CASSPPGGWGGKGGNEQFF.